This TCR beta chain was identified during a study of OX40 agonist ivuxolimab in advanced cancers. The wider study: At just under 85% male, the cohort had a mean age of 60 years, ranging from about 23 to 80.

Profiled with immunoSEQ multiplex PCR; TCRdb holds only in-frame clones, not every one. Of 24,000 or so clones listed, 60% to 85% are singletons. With 1 base clipped from V and 1 base from J, the junction kept 1 base outside the gene matches. CDR1 is LGHNA, CDR2 YNFKEQ, per germline. CDR3 length: 17 residues. The starting material was CD4+ or CD8+ T cells sorted from blood, obtained in a trial of the OX40 agonist ivuxolimab. This TCR came from an adult with an advanced solid tumor such as melanoma, head and neck, liver or kidney cancer. The rearrangement links TRBV4-2 to TRBJ2-3, with 14 bases identical to TRBD2. CDR3 protein: CASSQGLAGGGTDTQYF. CDR3 DNA: TGTGCCAGCAGCCAAGGACTAGCGGGGGGGGGCACAGATACGCAGTATTTT.